This T cell receptor (beta chain) is from a study of blood T cell repertoires in COVID-19. Overall study context: Nucleic acid was either cDNA or gDNA, and it came from T cells, B-cell-depleted T cells, or PBMCs.

This CDR3 is built from 15 residues. V lost 5 bases to trimming and J lost 5 bases; unmatched junction nucleotides: 9. The V gene's germline CDR1 is SNHLY and CDR2 FYNNEI. Clinical history as reported by participants underpinned cohort assignment. This clone has more than one count but fewer than ten. Method: immunoSEQ multiplex PCR; TCRdb's copy keeps in-frame clones and lacks some. The data hold more than 250,000 clones, with approximately 85% observed a single time. The clonotype originates from a man in his thirties or forties who had recovered from COVID-19. The sequenced sample was PBMCs or T cells enriched from blood (not recorded which). The chain links TRBV2 to TRBJ1-1; 9 nucleotides line up with TRBD1. Here the CDR3 DNA reads TGTGCCAGCAGTAGGGGAACAGGGGGCATGACTGAAGCTTTCTTT. Protein: CASSRGTGGMTEAFF.